One TCR beta chain is described in this entry. The antigen this receptor binds is unknown. Base qualities were left out, and no much larger clone turns up one base away. Reading the germline V gene gives CDR1 SGHAT and CDR2 FQNNGV. CDR3 length: 16 amino acids, cysteine to phenylalanine. The CDR3 DNA has 48 bases and is translated from base 1. V loses 2 bases of germline sequence and J loses 0 bases, and the interval between the two ends is 13 bases. These data come from a study of cytomegalovirus exposure and HLA in healthy donors (dated by TCRdb to 2017 to 2019). Background on the whole study: In an earlier analysis of under 600 of the donors, approximately 260 Gb of sequence data and approximately 120 million unique TCR beta sequences from roughly 190 million T cells were reported. Donor age, sex, ethnicity and CMV serostatus were collected together with the repertoire data. The later analysis used no new phenotypic data to find candidate immune exposures, relying instead on TCR beta sequences and their occurrence across donors. A later genetic analysis used genome-wide SNP genotypes for about 60% of the roughly 700 donors, treating that subset as a discovery cohort. Among about 360 genotyped donors of the cohort, an average of around 240,000 unique TCR beta nucleotide sequences were sequenced per donor, roughly a sixth of them non-productive. A later analysis re-examined previously published TCR beta repertoires from 500 to 700 donors and added high-resolution HLA genotyping to investigate patterns of TCR occurrence. To predict cytomegalovirus infection status, the study brought together high-throughput TCR immunosequencing, statistical association of individual TCRs with disease status, and machine learning. All discovery cohort repertoires had been generated using a single sequencing platform. To decide whether each TCR beta V gene segment behaved as functional or pseudogenic, an earlier analysis of some 540 of the donors relied on high-throughput TCR beta sequencing. A separate validation cohort of roughly 130 different subjects was used in addition to the 666-subject first cohort. The study profiled the T cell repertoires of hundreds of subjects by immunosequencing and related them to cytomegalovirus serostatus. Typing coverage differed by locus: A, B, C, DRB1 and DQB1 were typed in about 620-640 donors, DQA1 in roughly 510, DPA1 in over 600, and DPB1 in 400 to 480. Several DR-DQ haplotypes were treated as single units for association and clustering because of strong linkage in the cohort. HLA typing included class I and class II loci at four-digit resolution. About 300 gigabases of sequencing data and tens of millions of unique TCR sequences were included in an early release covering about 700 HLA-typed donors. Of the roughly 400 genotyped donors, approximately 83% fell in the genetic ancestry cluster associated with self-reported Caucasian donors. The study aimed to test whether signatures of past pathogen exposure could be identified by cataloging public T cell receptors. Broader findings and caveats from the paper: In a later genetic analysis, a missense DCLRE1C variant was associated with V-gene and J-gene trimming of TCR beta chains, and the association was replicated in an independent cohort. In an earlier analysis of about 600 of the donors, most TCR beta V segments appeared in productive rearrangements about 90% or about 30% of the time, broadly matching IMGT annotations. A total of 150 or so TCR beta chains were listed by the study as associated with cytomegalovirus. The presence/absence analyses assumed that sequencing depth was roughly uniform across donors, and that assumption may not be true. Strong co-occurrence of HLA alleles, especially DR and DQ, made assigning TCR associations to individual alleles difficult. The classifier was reported to diagnose cytomegalovirus status with high specificity and sensitivity in both the original and validation cohorts. Some IMGT-functional V segments, including TRBV6-2 and TRBV6-3, could not be distinguished by the 87-base-pair reads and were therefore excluded. Most CMV-associated TCR beta chains appeared to be HLA-restricted in a later analysis, and the HLA associations seemed to be driven largely by CMV exposure. The sequencing pipeline was judged likely to have produced a cluster of highly shared sequence variants as a technical artifact. Linkage disequilibrium might explain the correlated functional status among segregating V segments, but an unknown experimental factor could not be excluded. It was suggested by the authors that the approach could potentially be generalized to other disease states and immunological phenotypes. A later analysis found that HLA-associated TCR beta chains were more clonally expanded and had lower generation probabilities than equally common non-associated chains. While some public TCRs were present in many individuals, most TCR sequences turned up only very rarely across donors. The earlier analysis of about 600 of the donors excluded roughly 17 rarely observed V segments, including chromosome 9 orphons, because counts were too low. In a later analysis, TCR association rates were found to vary across HLA loci, with the most associated TCRs seen for DRB1 alleles and the fewest for HLA-C alleles. A further reported finding was that TCR beta sequences accurately predicted the HLA-A and HLA-B alleles for most subjects in the first cohort. A later analysis associated about 18,000 TCR beta sequences with specific HLA alleles at a false discovery rate of 0.05. Because some donors lacked HLA typing at each locus, the association tests relied only on the typed subset. In this cohort, only TCR beta chains were sequenced, and detectable features were limited by the absence of alpha or paired-chain data. Immune exposure information for the cohort was limited to CMV serostatus. Compared with the approximately 670-donor mean, donors in an Asian-associated ancestry cluster had fewer N-insertions in productive TCRs, according to a later genetic analysis. In vitro tests confirmed that three of the cytomegalovirus-associated TCR beta chains recognize cytomegalovirus antigens. Several of the top co-occurrence clusters appeared to be linked to parvovirus B19, influenza, CMV and Epstein-Barr virus, according to a later analysis.

The cohort was made up of approximately 670 healthy bone marrow donors. At the time of sampling, all cohort members were nominally healthy, though unrecorded immune exposures were likely present. The donor was CMV seropositive and belonged to the group of around 300 seropositive cohort members. A peripheral blood sample was collected from each donor, and TCR beta sequencing was performed on peripheral blood mononuclear cells. The Qiagen DNeasy Blood Extraction Kit was used to extract genomic DNA from the blood cell samples. Libraries were constructed by the immunoSEQ multiplex PCR assay. A mixture of 60 forward primers for TCR Vbeta segments and 13 reverse primers for TCR Jbeta segments was used in the multiplex PCR. A multiplex PCR assay on genomic DNA amplified the CDR3 region of rearranged TCR beta genes. The Illumina HiSeq System was used to sequence the amplified TCR beta libraries as 87-base-pair reads. Per the authors' processing: A later analysis counted some 80 million unique TCR beta chains across the 500 to 850 repertoires, and some 11 million of these chains were shared by at least two donors. To remove PCR and sequencing errors, raw reads were error-corrected and collapsed into unique sequences using a nearest-neighbor algorithm that merged closely related sequences. CDR3 sequences were aligned to IMGT reference sequences to assign V, D and J gene segments. For a sequence to be retained, a match of at least six nucleotides to both a V gene segment and a J gene segment was required. Rearrangements were called productive when the CDR3 lacked stop codons and stayed in frame with V and J; all others were non-productive. Following IMGT convention, CDR3 was defined as the stretch from the second conserved V-encoded cysteine up to the conserved J-encoded phenylalanine. The earlier analysis of some 550 of the donors excluded any sequence lacking an unambiguous match to a single V gene segment. An earlier analysis of a few hundred of the donors called V segments functional above 56.7% productive rearrangements and segregating when the between-donor standard deviation exceeded 5%. A statistical classification framework was developed to diagnose cytomegalovirus status using the catalog of TCR beta chain sequences. V and J gene assignment, in a later analysis, came from comparing TCR nucleotide sequences with IMGT/GENE-DB human TR gene sequences. Using the TCRdist pipeline, a later analysis assigned CDR3 sequences along with most-parsimonious VDJ recombination scenarios. In a later analysis, each TCR beta chain was defined by its CDR3 amino acid sequence together with its V-gene family, and reads lacking a unique V-gene family were excluded. As a way to deal with suspected cross-contamination and a sequencing artifact, a later analysis dropped roughly 620 nucleotide sequences that were highly shared and had low generation probability. In a later analysis, a clonal expansion index was calculated for each public chain from normalized within-repertoire ranks of inferred template counts. In a later analysis, generation probabilities were computed with a VDJ recombination model fitted to out-of-frame rearrangements, and the resulting probabilities were checked against IGoR. Hypergeometric tests were used in a later analysis to score TCR-TCR, TCR-HLA and TCR-CMV co-occurrence, with a repertoire-size bias correction applied to the TCR pairs. A later analysis estimated false discovery rates by permuting HLA or CMV assignments 20 times. A later analysis grouped co-occurring TCRs with DBSCAN, adding TCRdist sequence similarity when clustering within HLA-allele-positive subsets. For co-occurrence clustering, repertoires with fewer than 30,000 or more than 120,000 public chains were excluded, along with several repertoires with anomalous nucleotide sharing. The table was pulled from immuneACCESS by TCRdb, which kept in-frame rearrangements only. Such tables lose some clones; where checked, under half of the loss comes from unresolved V genes, and the rest has no known cause. V and J calls and clone size are those listed in that table; D and trimming were worked out from the DNA. The sample has 150,000 to 200,000 clones on record, 68% of them singletons. About 2.9% of the sample is taken by the ten largest.

The rearranged segments are TRBV11-2 and TRBJ1-1; the D gene is possibly TRBD1, with 5 bases matching. The specimen sequenced was PBMCs. The receptor was derived from a woman aged 40-49 years in good health and CMV-seropositive. The DNA sequence is as follows: TGTGCCAGCAGCTTACCCCGGGGGGGGATGAACACTGAAGCTTTCTTT. The translation is CASSLPRGGMNTEAFF.